This TCR beta chain comes out of a study of cytomegalovirus exposure and HLA in healthy donors. Study overall: The study placed approximately 78% of its approximately 360 genotyped donors in the Caucasian-associated ancestry cluster.

With regard to this clone: Its antigen remains unknown.

Study conclusions and caveats: A missense variant in DCLRE1C was later tied to TCR beta V- and J-gene trimming.

With 60 Vbeta and 13 Jbeta primers, the PCR was carried out. TCRdb's copy holds only in-frame clones and misses some; the assay was immunoSEQ multiplex PCR. The sample table sets out 100,000 to 150,000 clones. Trimming removed 5 bases from V and 4 bases from J; junction bases left unmatched: 10. This CDR3 comprises 16 residues. In germline, CDR1 is MDHEN, CDR2 SYDVKM. The sequenced sample was PBMCs. The chain combines TRBV28 with TRBJ2-2, with TRBD2 matching over 7 bases. The source of this sequence is a woman aged 40-49 years in good health and CMV-seronegative. DNA of the CDR3: TGTGCCAGCAGTCCAAAGCGGGGCCCTCCCACCGGGGAGCTGTTTTTT. Translated, it gives CASSPKRGPPTGELFF.